The 16 T cell receptor beta chains below were found in one sample sequenced in a study of blood T cell repertoires in COVID-19. The table came from immunoSEQ multiplex PCR; TCRdb's copy has only in-frame clones and leaves some out. The sample has some 370,000 clones, 87% seen once. Sequencing was carried out using peripheral blood. All receptors derive from a woman in her twenties or thirties with COVID-19, enrolled during active disease.

V usage is TRBV28 and J usage is TRBJ1-2; a weak D match, TRBD1 (5 bases). Germline V gene data show CDR1 as MDHEN and CDR2 as SYDVKM. The CDR3 sequence is 13 residues long. V dropped 2 bases and J dropped 8 bases, with 12 bases sitting between them. The CDR3 DNA is TGTGCCAGCAGTTTAGGCTTAGGGGTGGGCTACACCTTC. It yields the protein CASSLGLGVGYTF.

This chain connects TRBV7-2 to TRBJ1-1, with unresolved D. Germline values: CDR1 SGHTA, CDR2 FQGNSA. The CDR3 contains 14 residues. With 2 bases removed from V and 1 base from J, the gap between germline ends came to 8 bases. The CDR3 sequence: CASSLRRKNTEAFF. The CDR3 nucleotides are TGTGCCAGCAGCTTACGGCGGAAGAACACTGAAGCTTTCTTT.

V usage is TRBV28 and J usage is TRBJ1-1, with 9 bases lining up with TRBD1. This CDR3 is 15 amino acids long. Germline V gene lookup returns CDR1 MDHEN and CDR2 SYDVKM. V shed 0 bases, J shed 1 base, and the junction held 0 bases outside the gene matches. The CDR3 is CASSLWGQGNTEAFF. In DNA, the CDR3 is TGTGCCAGCAGTTTATGGGGACAGGGGAACACTGAAGCTTTCTTT. The full variable domain, rest sourced from reference TRBV28 and TRBJ1-1, is DVKVTQSSRYLVKRTGEKVFLECVQDMDHENMFWYRQDPGLGLRLIYFSYDVKMKEKGDIPEGYSVSREKKERFSLILESASTNQTSMYLCASSLWGQGNTEAFFGQGTRLTVV.

This sequence joins TRBV2 and TRBJ2-3, with D possibly TRBD1 on 6 matching bases. V was shortened by 7 bases and J by 4 bases, with 9 bases between the two germline ends. Germline CDR1 and CDR2: SNHLY and FYNNEI. The CDR3 is 12 amino acids. The CDR3 loop is CASNRAADTQYF. The CDR3 coding sequence is TGTGCCAGCAACAGGGCAGCAGATACGCAGTATTTT.

The chain combines TRBV9 with TRBJ1-1, with 7 bases identical to TRBD1. Germline V gene sequence: CDR1 SGDLS, CDR2 YYNGEE. V gave up 1 base and J gave up 3 bases; unmatched junction bases: 3. The CDR3 sequence is 14 residues long. The CDR3 reads CASSVTGTDTEAFF. CDR3 nucleotides: TGTGCCAGCAGCGTAACCGGGACAGACACTGAAGCTTTCTTT.

The V gene is TRBV29-1, the J gene TRBJ2-7; 10 nucleotides match TRBD2. This CDR3 comprises 12 residues. Germline assignment: CDR1 SQVTM and CDR2 ANQGSEA. The V segment lost 3 bases and the J segment 5 bases; nucleotides outside the gene matches: 1. As DNA, the CDR3 is TGCAGCGTTGATAGCGGGAGGAACGAGCAGTACTTC. Amino acid sequence: CSVDSGRNEQYF.

J is TRBJ2-1 and V is TRBV27, with D possibly TRBD2 on 5 matching bases. Looked up from germline, CDR1 is MNHEY and CDR2 is SMNVEV (reference sequence). The CDR3 loop spans 16 amino acids. Trimming cost V 5 bases and J 0 bases, with 14 bases left between them. CDR3 in DNA: TGTGCCAGCAGTCACGAGCGGCCCAGCTCCTACAATGAGCAGTTCTTC. Its translation: CASSHERPSSYNEQFF.

This chain links TRBV11-2 with TRBJ2-1; D remains unclear. The CDR3 has 16 residues. The V gene's germline CDR1 is SGHAT and CDR2 FQNNGV. Between the trimmed V and J ends, which lost 0 bases and 0 bases, there was a span of 9 bases. The CDR3 sequence: CASSLDQRSSYNEQFF. In DNA form, the CDR3 reads TGTGCCAGCAGCTTAGATCAGAGGAGCTCCTACAATGAGCAGTTCTTC.

The V and J genes are TRBV20-1 and TRBJ2-7, with 8 bases that match TRBD2. The V gene's germline CDR1 is DFQATT and CDR2 SNEGSKA (reference sequence). The CDR3 is 15 amino acids. Trimming took 3 bases from V and 3 from J; bases not matched to a gene: 10. The CDR3 region has the DNA TGCAGTGCTAGTCCTTCGGCTAGCGGGTACTACGAGCAGTACTTC. It is translated as CSASPSASGYYEQYF.

This chain joins TRBV3-1 (or the pseudogene TRBV3-2) and TRBJ2-7, with D possibly being TRBD2 (6 bases). The CDR3 is 14 amino acids. V lost 1 base to trimming and J lost 0 bases, with 7 bases between them. Germline-derived CDR1 and CDR2 are LGHDT and YNNKEL (reference sequence). The CDR3 region is CASSQVAASYEQYF. For the CDR3, the DNA is TGTGCCAGCAGCCAAGTAGCGGCCTCCTACGAGCAGTACTTC.

The V call is TRBV27, the J call TRBJ1-4; TRBD1 aligns across 9 bases. The CDR3 is 14 amino acids. CDR1 MNHEY and CDR2 SMNVEV come from the germline V gene (reference sequence). The trim removed 5 bases at V and 10 bases at J, leaving 8 bases unmatched. The CDR3 loop reads CASSPGQGIGKLFF. Written as DNA, the CDR3 is TGTGCCAGCAGTCCGGGACAGGGTATAGGAAAACTGTTTTTT.

The CDR3 protein is CASSQTTGLGTEAFF. CDR3 in DNA: TGTGCCAGCAGCCAGACTACAGGGTTGGGCACTGAAGCTTTCTTT. J is TRBJ1-1 and V is TRBV3-1 (or the pseudogene TRBV3-2), with D perhaps TRBD1 (6 bases). V gave up 3 bases and J gave up 4 bases, with 15 bases separating them. This CDR3 has 15 residues. CDR1 and CDR2 (germline): LGHDT, YNNKEL (reference sequence).

The chain uses TRBV5-1 and TRBJ2-7; 12 positions agree with TRBD2. V dropped 0 bases and J dropped 5; count of bases not matched to a gene: 3. Germline lookup yields CDR1 SGHRS and CDR2 YFSETQ. The CDR3 consists of 15 residues. CDR3 bases: TGCGCCAGCAGCTTGGGGACTAGCGGGACCGACGAGCAGTACTTC. It is translated as CASSLGTSGTDEQYF.

The chain couples TRBV27 to TRBJ2-1; 10 nucleotides agree with TRBD2. Germline V lookup: CDR1 MNHEY, CDR2 SMNVEV (reference sequence). The junction had 2 bases not matched to a gene; V was cut back by 6 bases and J by 3 bases. This CDR3 is 14 amino acids long. The CDR3 sequence is CASRRTSGYNEQFF. DNA for the CDR3: TGTGCCAGCAGGCGGACTAGCGGCTACAATGAGCAGTTCTTC.

The chain combines TRBV5-1 with TRBJ1-1; TRBD1 matches 7 bases. This CDR3 has 14 amino acids. V was pared by 4 bases and J by 7 bases, with 10 bases of the junction left unmatched. Germline CDR1 and CDR2: SGHRS and YFSETQ. The CDR3 sequence is CASSLRTGLGEAFF. DNA of the CDR3: TGCGCCAGCAGCCTCAGGACAGGCTTGGGTGAAGCTTTCTTT.

The rearrangement links TRBV10-2 to TRBJ1-1; TRBD1 might be the D (5 bases). The V gene lost 4 bases and the J gene lost 5 bases, with 8 bases spanning the gap. The CDR3 covers 12 residues. Germline V gene data show CDR1 as WSHSY and CDR2 as SAAADI. The CDR3 loop is CASSVQGTEAFF. CDR3 bases: TGCGCCAGCAGTGTTCAGGGAACTGAAGCTTTCTTT.